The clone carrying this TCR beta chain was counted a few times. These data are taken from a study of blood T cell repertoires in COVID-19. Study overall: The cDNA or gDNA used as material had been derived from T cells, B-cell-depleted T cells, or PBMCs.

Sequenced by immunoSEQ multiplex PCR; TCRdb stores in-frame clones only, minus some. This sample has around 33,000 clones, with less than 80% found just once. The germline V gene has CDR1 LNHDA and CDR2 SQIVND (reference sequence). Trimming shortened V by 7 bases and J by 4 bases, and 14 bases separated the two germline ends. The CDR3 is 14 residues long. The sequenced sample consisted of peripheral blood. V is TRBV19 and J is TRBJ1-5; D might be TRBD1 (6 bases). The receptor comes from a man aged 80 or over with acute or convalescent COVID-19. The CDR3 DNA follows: TGTGCCAGTAAACGGGTAGGGGGTAATCAGCCCCAGCATTTT. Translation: CASKRVGGNQPQHF. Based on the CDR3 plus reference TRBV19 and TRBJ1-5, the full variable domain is DGGITQSPKYLFRKEGQNVTLSCEQNLNHDAMYWYRQDPGQGLRLIYYSQIVNDFQKGDIAEGYSVSREKKESFPLTVTSAQKNPTAFYLCASKRVGGNQPQHFGDGTRLSIL.